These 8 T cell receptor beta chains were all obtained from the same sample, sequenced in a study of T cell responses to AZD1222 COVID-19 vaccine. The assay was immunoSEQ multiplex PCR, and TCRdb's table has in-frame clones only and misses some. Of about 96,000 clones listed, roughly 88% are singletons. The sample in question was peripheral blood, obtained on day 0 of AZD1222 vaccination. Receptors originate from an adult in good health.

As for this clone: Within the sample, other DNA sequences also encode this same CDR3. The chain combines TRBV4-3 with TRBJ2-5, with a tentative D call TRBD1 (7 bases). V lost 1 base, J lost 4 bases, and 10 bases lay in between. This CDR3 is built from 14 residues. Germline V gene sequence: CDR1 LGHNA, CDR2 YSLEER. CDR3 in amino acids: CASSQGQGGETQYF. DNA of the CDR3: TGCGCCAGCAGCCAAGGCCAGGGGGGAGAGACCCAGTACTTC.

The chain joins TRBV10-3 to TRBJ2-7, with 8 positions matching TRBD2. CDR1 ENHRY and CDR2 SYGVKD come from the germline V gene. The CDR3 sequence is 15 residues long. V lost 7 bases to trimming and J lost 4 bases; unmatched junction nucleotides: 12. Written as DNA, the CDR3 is TGTGCCATCAAAGAACGGGAGGGCCATAGTTACGAGCAGTACTTC. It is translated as CAIKEREGHSYEQYF.

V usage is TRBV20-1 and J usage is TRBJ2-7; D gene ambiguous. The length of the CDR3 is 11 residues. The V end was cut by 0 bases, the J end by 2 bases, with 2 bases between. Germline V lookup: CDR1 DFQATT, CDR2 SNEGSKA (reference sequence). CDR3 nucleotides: TGCAGTGCTAGAGAAACCTACGAGCAGTACTTC. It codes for CSARETYEQYF.

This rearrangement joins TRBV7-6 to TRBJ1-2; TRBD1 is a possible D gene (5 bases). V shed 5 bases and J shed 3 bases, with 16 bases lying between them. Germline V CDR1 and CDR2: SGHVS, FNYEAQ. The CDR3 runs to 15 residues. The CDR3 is CASSLGTGPDYGYTF. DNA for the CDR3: TGTGCCAGCAGCCTCGGGACTGGGCCTGACTATGGCTACACCTTC.

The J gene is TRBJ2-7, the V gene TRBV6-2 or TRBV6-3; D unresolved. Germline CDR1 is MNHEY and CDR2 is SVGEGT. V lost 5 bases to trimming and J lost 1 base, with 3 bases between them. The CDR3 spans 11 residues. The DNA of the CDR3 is TGTGCCAGCAGTGATTCCTACGAGCAGTACTTC. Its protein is CASSDSYEQYF.

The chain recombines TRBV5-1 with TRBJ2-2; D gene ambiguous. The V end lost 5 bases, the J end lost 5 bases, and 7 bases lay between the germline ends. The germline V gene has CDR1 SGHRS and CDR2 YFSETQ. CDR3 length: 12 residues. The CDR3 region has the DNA TGCGCCAGCAGAGGTGGGACCGGGGAGCTGTTTTTT. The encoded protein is CASRGGTGELFF.

CDR3 DNA: TGTGCCAGCAGCTCGGGAGGTGCTGAAGCTTTCTTT. It codes for CASSSGGAEAFF. The rearrangement joins TRBV5-6 to TRBJ1-1; unclear D gene. V lost 3 bases to trimming and J lost 6 bases, with 9 bases between them. The CDR3 extends over 12 amino acids. The germline gives CDR1 SGHDT, CDR2 YYEEEE.

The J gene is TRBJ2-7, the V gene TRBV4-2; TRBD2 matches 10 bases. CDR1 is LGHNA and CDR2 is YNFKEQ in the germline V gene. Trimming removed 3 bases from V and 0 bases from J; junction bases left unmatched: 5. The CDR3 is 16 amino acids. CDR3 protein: CASSHYPSGSSYEQYF. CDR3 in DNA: TGTGCCAGCAGCCACTATCCTAGCGGGAGCTCCTACGAGCAGTACTTC.